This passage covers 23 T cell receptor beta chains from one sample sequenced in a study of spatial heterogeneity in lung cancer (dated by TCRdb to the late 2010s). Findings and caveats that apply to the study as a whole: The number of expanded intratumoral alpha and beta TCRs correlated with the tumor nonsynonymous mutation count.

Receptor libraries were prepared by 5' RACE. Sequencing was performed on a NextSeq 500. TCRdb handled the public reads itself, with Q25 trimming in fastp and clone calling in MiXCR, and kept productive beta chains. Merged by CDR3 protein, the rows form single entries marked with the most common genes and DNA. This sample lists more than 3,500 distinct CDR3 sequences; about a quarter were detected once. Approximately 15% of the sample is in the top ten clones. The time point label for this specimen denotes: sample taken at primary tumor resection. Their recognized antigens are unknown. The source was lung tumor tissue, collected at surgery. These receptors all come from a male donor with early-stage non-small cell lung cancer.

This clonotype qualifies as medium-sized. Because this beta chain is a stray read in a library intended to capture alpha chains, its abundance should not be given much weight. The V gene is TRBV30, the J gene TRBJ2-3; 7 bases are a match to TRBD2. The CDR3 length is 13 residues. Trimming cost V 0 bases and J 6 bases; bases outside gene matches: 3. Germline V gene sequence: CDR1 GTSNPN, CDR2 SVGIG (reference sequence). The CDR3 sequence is CAWSVNGRDTQYF. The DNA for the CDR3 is TGTGCCTGGAGTGTAAACGGGAGGGATACGCAGTATTTT.

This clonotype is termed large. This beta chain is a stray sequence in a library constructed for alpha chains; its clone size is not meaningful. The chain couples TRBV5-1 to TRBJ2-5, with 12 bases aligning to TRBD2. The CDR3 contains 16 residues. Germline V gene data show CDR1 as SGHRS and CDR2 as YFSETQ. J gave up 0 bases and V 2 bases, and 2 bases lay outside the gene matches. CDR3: CASSFRLAGDQETQYF. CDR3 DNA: TGCGCCAGCAGCTTTCGACTAGCGGGGGACCAAGAGACCCAGTACTTC.

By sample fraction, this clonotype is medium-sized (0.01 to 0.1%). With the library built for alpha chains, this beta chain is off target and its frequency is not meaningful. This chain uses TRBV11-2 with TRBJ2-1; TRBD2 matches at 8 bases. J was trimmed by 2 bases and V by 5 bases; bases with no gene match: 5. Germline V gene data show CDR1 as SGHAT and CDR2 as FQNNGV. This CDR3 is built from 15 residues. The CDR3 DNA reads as TGTGCCAGCAGCGAGATAGCGGGGCCCTACAATGAGCAGTTCTTC. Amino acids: CASSEIAGPYNEQFF. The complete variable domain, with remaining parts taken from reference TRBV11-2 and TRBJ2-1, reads EAGVAQSPRYKIIEKRQSVAFWCNPISGHATLYWYQQILGQGPKLLIQFQNNGVVDDSQLPKDRFSAERLKGVDSTLKIQPAKLEDSAVYLCASSEIAGPYNEQFFGPGTRLTVL.

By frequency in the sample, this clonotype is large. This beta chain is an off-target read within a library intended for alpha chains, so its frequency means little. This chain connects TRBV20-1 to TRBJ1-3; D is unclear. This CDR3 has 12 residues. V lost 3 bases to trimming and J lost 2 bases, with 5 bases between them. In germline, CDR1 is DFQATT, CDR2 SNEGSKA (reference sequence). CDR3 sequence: CSASPAGNTIYF. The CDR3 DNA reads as TGCAGTGCTAGTCCGGCTGGAAACACCATATATTTT.

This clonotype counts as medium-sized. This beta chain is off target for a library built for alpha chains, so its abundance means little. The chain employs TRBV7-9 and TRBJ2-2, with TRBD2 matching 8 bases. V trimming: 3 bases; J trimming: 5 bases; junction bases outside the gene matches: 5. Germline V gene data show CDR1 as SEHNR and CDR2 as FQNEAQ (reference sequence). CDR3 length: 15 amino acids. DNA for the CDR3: TGTGCCAGCAGCTTGGCGGGAGGCGATACCGGGGAGCTGTTTTTT. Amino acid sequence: CASSLAGGDTGELFF.

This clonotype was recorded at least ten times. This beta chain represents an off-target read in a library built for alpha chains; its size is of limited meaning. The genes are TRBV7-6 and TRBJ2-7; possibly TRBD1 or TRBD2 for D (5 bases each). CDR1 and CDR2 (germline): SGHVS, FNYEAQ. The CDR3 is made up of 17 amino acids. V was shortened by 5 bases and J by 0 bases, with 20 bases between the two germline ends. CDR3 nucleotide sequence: TGTGCCAGCAGCCCTAGCCCAACAGGCCCTAACTCCTACGAGCAGTACTTC. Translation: CASSPSPTGPNSYEQYF.

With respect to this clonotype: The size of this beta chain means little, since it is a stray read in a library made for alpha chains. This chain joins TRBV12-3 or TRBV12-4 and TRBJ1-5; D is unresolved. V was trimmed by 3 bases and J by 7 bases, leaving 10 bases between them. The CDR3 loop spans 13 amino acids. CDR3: CASSFDPYQPQHF. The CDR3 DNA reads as TGTGCCAGCAGTTTCGACCCTTACCAGCCCCAGCATTTT.

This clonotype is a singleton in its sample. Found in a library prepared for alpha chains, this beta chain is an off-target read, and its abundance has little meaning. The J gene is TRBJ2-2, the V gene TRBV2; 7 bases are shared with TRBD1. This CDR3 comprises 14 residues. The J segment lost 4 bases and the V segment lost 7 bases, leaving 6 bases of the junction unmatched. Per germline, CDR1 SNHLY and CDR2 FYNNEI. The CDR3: CASIPGGFTGELFF. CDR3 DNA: TGTGCCAGCATCCCAGGGGGATTCACCGGGGAGCTGTTTTTT.

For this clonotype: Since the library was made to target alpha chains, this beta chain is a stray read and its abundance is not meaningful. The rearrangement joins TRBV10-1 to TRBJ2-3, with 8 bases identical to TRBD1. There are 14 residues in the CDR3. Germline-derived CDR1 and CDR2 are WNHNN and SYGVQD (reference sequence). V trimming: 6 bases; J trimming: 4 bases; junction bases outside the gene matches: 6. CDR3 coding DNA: TGCGCCAGCAGCTTAGACAGGGGTGCAGATACGCAGTATTTT. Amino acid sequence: CASSLDRGADTQYF.

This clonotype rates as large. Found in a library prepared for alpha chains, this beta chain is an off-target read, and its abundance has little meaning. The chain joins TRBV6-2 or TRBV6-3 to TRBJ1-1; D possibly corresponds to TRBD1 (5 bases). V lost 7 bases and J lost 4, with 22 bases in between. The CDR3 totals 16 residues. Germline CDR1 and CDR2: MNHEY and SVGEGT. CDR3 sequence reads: CASTQLDIPVGTEAFF. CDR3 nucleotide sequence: TGTGCCAGCACCCAATTGGACATCCCTGTGGGCACTGAAGCTTTCTTT.

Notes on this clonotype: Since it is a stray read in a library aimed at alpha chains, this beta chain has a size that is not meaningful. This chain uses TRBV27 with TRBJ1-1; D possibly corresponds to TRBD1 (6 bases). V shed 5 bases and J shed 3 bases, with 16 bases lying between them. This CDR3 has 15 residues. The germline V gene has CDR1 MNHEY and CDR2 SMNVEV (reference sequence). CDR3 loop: CASSVRRGPDTEAFF. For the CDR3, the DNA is TGTGCCAGCAGTGTCCGCAGGGGACCGGACACTGAAGCTTTCTTT.

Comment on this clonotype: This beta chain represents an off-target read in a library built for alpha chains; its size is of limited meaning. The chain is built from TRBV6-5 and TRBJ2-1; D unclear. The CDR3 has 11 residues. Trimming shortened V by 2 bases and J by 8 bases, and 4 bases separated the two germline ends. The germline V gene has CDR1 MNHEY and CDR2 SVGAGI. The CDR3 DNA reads TGTGCCAGCAGTTACGGGGATGAGCAGTTCTTC. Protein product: CASSYGDEQFF.

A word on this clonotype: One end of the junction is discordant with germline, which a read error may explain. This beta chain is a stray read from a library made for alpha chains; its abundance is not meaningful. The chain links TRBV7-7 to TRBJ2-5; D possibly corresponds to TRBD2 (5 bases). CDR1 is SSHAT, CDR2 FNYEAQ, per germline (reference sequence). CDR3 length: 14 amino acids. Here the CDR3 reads CASSLEGGIKTQYF. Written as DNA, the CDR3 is TGTGCTAGCAGCTTAGAAGGAGGAATAAAGACCCAGTACTTC.

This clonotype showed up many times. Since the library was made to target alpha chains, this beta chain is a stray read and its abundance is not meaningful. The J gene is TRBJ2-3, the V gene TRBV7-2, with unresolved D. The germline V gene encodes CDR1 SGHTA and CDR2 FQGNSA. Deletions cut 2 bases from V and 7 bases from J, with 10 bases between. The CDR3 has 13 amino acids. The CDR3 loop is CASSLNSRHTQYF. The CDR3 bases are TGTGCCAGCAGCTTAAACTCTAGGCATACGCAGTATTTT.

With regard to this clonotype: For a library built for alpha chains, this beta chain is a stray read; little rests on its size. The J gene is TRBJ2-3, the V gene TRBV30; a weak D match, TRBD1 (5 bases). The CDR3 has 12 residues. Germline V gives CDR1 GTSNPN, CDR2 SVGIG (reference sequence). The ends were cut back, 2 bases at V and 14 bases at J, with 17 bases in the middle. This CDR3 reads CAWSWARGRRYF. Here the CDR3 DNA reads TGTGCCTGGAGTTGGGCAAGGGGAAGACGGTATTTT. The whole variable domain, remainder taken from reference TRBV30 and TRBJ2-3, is SQTIHQWPATLVQPVGSPLSLECTVEGTSNPNLYWYRQAAGRGLQLLFYSVGIGQISSEVPQNLSASRPQDRQFILSSKKLLLSDSGFYLCAWSWARGRRYFGPGTRLTVL.

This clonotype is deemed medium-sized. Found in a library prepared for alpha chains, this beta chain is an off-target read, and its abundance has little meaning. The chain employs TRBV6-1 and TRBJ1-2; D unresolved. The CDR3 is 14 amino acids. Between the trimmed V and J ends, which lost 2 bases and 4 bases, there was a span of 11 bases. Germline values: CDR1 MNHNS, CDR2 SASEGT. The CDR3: CASSESQGSYGYTF. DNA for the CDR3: TGTGCCAGCAGTGAATCCCAAGGAAGCTATGGCTACACCTTC.

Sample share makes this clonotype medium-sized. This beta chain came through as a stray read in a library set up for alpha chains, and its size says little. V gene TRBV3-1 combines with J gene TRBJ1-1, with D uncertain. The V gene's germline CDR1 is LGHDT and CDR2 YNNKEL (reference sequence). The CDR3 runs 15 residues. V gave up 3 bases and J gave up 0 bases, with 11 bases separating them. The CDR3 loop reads CASSHLGGLNTEAFF. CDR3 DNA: TGTGCCAGCAGCCATTTAGGAGGGTTGAACACTGAAGCTTTCTTT.

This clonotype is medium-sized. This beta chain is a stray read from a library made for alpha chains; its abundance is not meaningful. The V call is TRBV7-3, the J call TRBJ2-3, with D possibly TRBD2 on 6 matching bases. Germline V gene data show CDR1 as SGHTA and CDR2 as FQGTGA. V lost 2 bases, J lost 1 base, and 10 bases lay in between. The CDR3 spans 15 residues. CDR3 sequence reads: CASSLQAGRTDTQYF. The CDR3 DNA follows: TGTGCCAGCAGCTTACAAGCGGGCCGCACAGATACGCAGTATTTT.

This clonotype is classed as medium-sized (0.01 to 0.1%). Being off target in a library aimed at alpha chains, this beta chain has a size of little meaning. The CDR3 protein is CASSPQFIMNTEAFF. In nucleotides, the CDR3 is TGTGCCAGCAGCCCCCAGTTCATTATGAACACTGAAGCTTTCTTT. The rearrangement links TRBV11-1 to TRBJ1-1; no reliable D call. Germline values: CDR1 SGHAT, CDR2 FQDESV (reference sequence). The CDR3 sequence is 15 residues long. V dropped 5 bases and J dropped 0 bases, with 13 bases sitting between them. The entire variable domain, with the rest obtained from reference TRBV11-1 and TRBJ1-1, is as follows: EAEVAQSPRYKITEKSQAVAFWCDPISGHATLYWYRQILGQGPELLVQFQDESVVDDSQLPKDRFSAERLKGVDSTLKIQPAELGDSAMYLCASSPQFIMNTEAFFGQGTRLTVV.

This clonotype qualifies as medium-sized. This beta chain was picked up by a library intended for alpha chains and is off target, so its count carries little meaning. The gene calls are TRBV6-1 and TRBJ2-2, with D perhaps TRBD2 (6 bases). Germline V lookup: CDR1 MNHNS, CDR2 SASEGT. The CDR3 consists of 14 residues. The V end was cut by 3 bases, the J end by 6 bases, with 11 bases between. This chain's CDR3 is CASSEGGAAGELFF. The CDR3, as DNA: TGTGCCAGCAGTGAGGGCGGGGCAGCCGGGGAGCTGTTTTTT.

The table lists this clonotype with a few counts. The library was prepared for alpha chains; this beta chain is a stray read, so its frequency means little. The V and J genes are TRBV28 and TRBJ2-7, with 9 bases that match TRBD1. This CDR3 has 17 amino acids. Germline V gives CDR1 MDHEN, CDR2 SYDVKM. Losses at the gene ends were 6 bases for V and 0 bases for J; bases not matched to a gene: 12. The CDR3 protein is CASRAWTPGQGSYEQYF. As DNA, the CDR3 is TGTGCCAGCAGGGCGTGGACGCCGGGACAGGGCTCCTACGAGCAGTACTTC.

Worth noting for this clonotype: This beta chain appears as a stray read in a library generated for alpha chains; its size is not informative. This CDR3 reads CASSAGTASTEAFF. The DNA for the CDR3 is TGTGCCAGCAGCGCCGGGACAGCATCCACTGAAGCTTTCTTT. The chain joins TRBV27 to TRBJ1-1, with TRBD1 identical over 7 bases. The V segment lost 6 bases and the J segment 4 bases; nucleotides outside the gene matches: 8. The germline V gene has CDR1 MNHEY and CDR2 SMNVEV (reference sequence). The CDR3 has 14 residues.

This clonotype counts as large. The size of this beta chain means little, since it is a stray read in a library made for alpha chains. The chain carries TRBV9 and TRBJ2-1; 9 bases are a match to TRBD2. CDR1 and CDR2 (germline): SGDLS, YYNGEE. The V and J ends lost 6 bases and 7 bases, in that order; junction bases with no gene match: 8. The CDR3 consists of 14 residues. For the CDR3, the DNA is TGTGCCAGCAAGCGGGGTAGCGGGGGAAATGAGCAGTTCTTC. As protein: CASKRGSGGNEQFF.